This TCR beta chain was sequenced during a study of cytomegalovirus exposure and HLA in healthy donors. Regarding the study as a whole: 87-base-pair reads could not separate some V segments, including TRBV6-2 and TRBV6-3. A later analysis found that most CMV-associated TCR beta chains appeared HLA-restricted. Within an earlier analysis, most TCR beta V segments proved productive either about 90% or about 30% of the time.

60 Vbeta and 13 Jbeta primers were used in PCR. The table came from immunoSEQ multiplex PCR; TCRdb's copy has only in-frame clones and leaves some out. Counted here are 95,000 to 150,000 clones, around 75% occurring once; the ten biggest clones make up 2% to 2.5%. On this clone: Its antigen is still unknown.

At collection, donors were nominally healthy, but unrecorded immune exposures were probable. The V and J ends lost 3 bases and 4 bases, in that order; junction bases with no gene match: 13. This CDR3 contains 17 residues. The germline gives CDR1 LNHDA, CDR2 SQIVND (reference sequence). This chain connects TRBV19 to TRBJ1-2; TRBD1 agrees at 8 bases. The sequence derives from a man younger than 45 in good health and CMV-seronegative. Material for sequencing was PBMCs. The CDR3 region is CASSIRMVQGAFYGYTF. The CDR3 nucleotides are TGTGCCAGTAGTATTCGTATGGTCCAGGGGGCCTTCTATGGCTACACCTTC. Full variable domain (missing parts from reference TRBV19 and TRBJ1-2): DGGITQSPKYLFRKEGQNVTLSCEQNLNHDAMYWYRQDPGQGLRLIYYSQIVNDFQKGDIAEGYSVSREKKESFPLTVTSAQKNPTAFYLCASSIRMVQGAFYGYTFGSGTRLTVV.